This T cell receptor beta chain was sequenced during a study of T cell responses to AZD1222 COVID-19 vaccine. CDR3 size: 12 residues. V was clipped by 4 bases and J by 7 bases; unmatched bases: 3. The V gene's germline CDR1 is SGHDT and CDR2 YYEEEE. Repertoires were generated with immunoSEQ multiplex PCR, while TCRdb's copy carries only in-frame clones and drops some. This sample has 140,000 or so clones; approximately 91% occur once, and the top ten carry about 4.8%. This clone was counted once. The TCR comes from an adult in good health. The V and J genes are TRBV5-6 and TRBJ2-7, with 9 positions matching TRBD2. The sample was peripheral blood, taken on day 0 of AZD1222 vaccination. The CDR3 DNA reads as TGTGCCAGCAGCATACTAGCGGGTGAGCAGTACTTC. This encodes CASSILAGEQYF.